The next 17 T cell receptor beta chains were all read from a single sample in a study of graft-versus-host responses after intestinal transplantation. These receptors' antigens are unknown. The data were produced by immunoSEQ multiplex PCR, yet TCRdb's version contains in-frame clones alone and is incomplete. The sample comprises about 110,000 clones, approximately 92% of which are singletons, and roughly 0.5% rests with the top ten. Source: unstimulated CD8+ T cells sorted from spleen or lymph node cells, taken before intestinal transplant. The receptors stem from a human donor who received an intestinal transplant.

CDR3 sequence: CASSGPGTPGNTIYF. The CDR3 nucleotides are TGTGCCAGCAGCGGGCCAGGGACGCCCGGAAACACCATATATTTT. The chain joins TRBV6-5 to TRBJ1-3; a weak D match, TRBD1 (5 bases). The CDR3 has 15 amino acids. The germline CDR1 and CDR2 sequences are MNHEY and SVGAGI. Deletions cut 6 bases from V and 4 bases from J, with 16 bases between.

There are a few counts of this clone. The chain couples TRBV13 to TRBJ2-5; D unresolved. This CDR3 comprises 12 residues. Trimming took off 1 base at V and 1 base at J, with 1 base between the two ends. In germline, CDR1 is PRHDT, CDR2 FYEKMQ (reference sequence). Here the CDR3 DNA reads TGTGCCAGCAGCTTAGCCCAAGAGACCCAGTACTTC. Translation gives CASSLAQETQYF.

The gene calls are TRBV30 and TRBJ2-3; D is ambiguous. The CDR3 length is 14 residues. V lost 2 bases, J lost 0 bases, and 9 bases lay in between. Germline V CDR1 and CDR2: GTSNPN, SVGIG (reference sequence). The CDR3 DNA reads TGTGCCTGGAGTAGGGTGGGGAGCACAGATACGCAGTATTTT. Protein product: CAWSRVGSTDTQYF.

The rearrangement links TRBV18 to TRBJ2-1; D unclear. CDR1 and CDR2 (germline): KGHSH, LQKENI. Trimming took off 2 bases at V and 0 bases at J, with 8 bases between the two ends. The CDR3 is 15 residues long. The CDR3 DNA follows: TGTGCCAGCTCACCAATACCCAGCTCCTACAATGAGCAGTTCTTC. Translating it yields CASSPIPSSYNEQFF.

The genes are TRBV27 and TRBJ2-7; weak D call: TRBD2 (6 bases). Trimming took 6 bases from V and 6 from J, leaving 18 bases between them. In germline, CDR1 is MNHEY, CDR2 SMNVEV (reference sequence). The CDR3 runs to 14 residues. CDR3 region: CASSTAFLGGEQYF. In DNA form, the CDR3 reads TGTGCCAGCAGCACCGCCTTTCTCGGGGGCGAGCAGTACTTC.

This chain links TRBV5-6 with TRBJ2-7; D possibly corresponds to TRBD1 (6 bases). The germline CDR1 and CDR2 sequences are SGHDT and YYEEEE. Trimming removed 2 bases at V and 0 bases at J, with 12 bases between. This CDR3 is built from 15 residues. CDR3 DNA: TGTGCCAGCAGCTTCACCGACAGGAGCTCCTACGAGCAGTACTTC. Translating gives CASSFTDRSSYEQYF.

This chain joins TRBV9 and TRBJ2-1; D is unresolved. Per the germline V gene, CDR1 is SGDLS and CDR2 is YYNGEE. Deletions cut 2 bases from V and 8 bases from J, with 11 bases between. The CDR3 is 13 residues long. DNA of the CDR3: TGTGCCAGCAGCGTCCTAACAAGGGATGAGCAGTTCTTC. Translation gives CASSVLTRDEQFF.

The chain carries TRBV27 and TRBJ2-5; no firm D call. The DNA end lines up better with TRBJ2-7; the J call may be wrong. The germline gives CDR1 MNHEY, CDR2 SMNVEV (reference sequence). This CDR3 has 14 amino acids. The CDR3 coding sequence is TGTGCCAGCAGCTCCCCAGCGACCTCCTACGAGCAGTACTTC. It is translated as CASSSPATSYEQYF.

J is TRBJ2-7 and V is TRBV9; 7 bases line up with TRBD2. J gave up 6 bases and V 0 bases, and 6 bases lay outside the gene matches. Per germline, CDR1 SGDLS and CDR2 YYNGEE. The CDR3 is made up of 14 amino acids. The CDR3 reads CASSVGGGTGEQYF. For the CDR3, the DNA is TGTGCCAGCAGCGTAGGGGGGGGGACGGGCGAGCAGTACTTC.

The chain is built from TRBV10-1 and TRBJ2-5; TRBD2 aligns across 7 bases. V lost 3 bases and J lost 5; bases outside the gene matches: 6. Germline lookup yields CDR1 WNHNN and CDR2 SYGVQD (reference sequence). The CDR3 contains 14 residues. CDR3 sequence reads: CASSEGLGRETQYF. The CDR3 bases are TGCGCCAGCAGTGAAGGTCTCGGGAGGGAGACCCAGTACTTC.

The rearrangement links TRBV6-4 to TRBJ2-3; the D call may be TRBD1 or TRBD2 (5 bases each). This CDR3 spans 18 amino acids. Germline V gene lookup returns CDR1 MRHNA and CDR2 SNTAGT. Trimming stripped 7 bases from V and 2 bases from J, with 25 bases between. CDR3 nucleotide sequence: TGTGCCAGCACCTGGACTCCAGGGCAGGCCTCGAACACAGATACGCAGTATTTT. Translating it yields CASTWTPGQASNTDTQYF.

The chain links TRBV2 to TRBJ2-2; D is possibly TRBD1 (5 bases). Germline V gene data show CDR1 as SNHLY and CDR2 as FYNNEI. CDR3 length equals 12 residues. The V and J ends lost 9 bases and 1 base respectively, with 6 bases between them. The CDR3: CARQENTGELFF. As DNA, the CDR3 is TGTGCCAGACAGGAGAACACCGGGGAGCTGTTTTTT.

The V gene is TRBV9, the J gene TRBJ2-7; 11 positions match TRBD2. V shed 0 bases and J 7 bases; nucleotides not matched to a gene: 6. The CDR3 is made up of 15 amino acids. Germline-derived CDR1 and CDR2 are SGDLS and YYNGEE. CDR3: CASSVGTSGSGEQYF. CDR3 DNA: TGTGCCAGCAGCGTAGGAACTAGCGGGAGTGGAGAGCAGTACTTC. Looking up the rest from reference TRBV9 and TRBJ2-7 gives the full variable domain: DSGVTQTPKHLITATGQRVTLRCSPRSGDLSVYWYQQSLDQGLQFLIQYYNGEERAKGNILERFSAQQFPDLHSELNLSSLELGDSALYFCASSVGTSGSGEQYFGPGTRLTVT.

This chain joins TRBV4-1 and TRBJ2-7; D may be TRBD1 (5 bases). Trimming stripped 1 base from V and 1 base from J, with 8 bases between. The CDR3 runs to 14 residues. Looked up from germline, CDR1 is MGHRA and CDR2 is YSYEKL. The CDR3 protein is CASSQGTPSYEQYF. DNA for the CDR3: TGCGCCAGCAGCCAAGGGACACCGTCCTACGAGCAGTACTTC.

The chain has TRBV10-3 and TRBJ1-2, with D unresolved. Trimming shortened V by 3 bases and J by 2 bases, and 13 bases separated the two germline ends. This CDR3 contains 15 residues. Germline values: CDR1 ENHRY, CDR2 SYGVKD. The CDR3 nucleotides are TGTGCCATCAGTGATCCGAAGGGCCCCAACTATGGCTACACCTTC. It translates to CAISDPKGPNYGYTF.

The chain is built from TRBV5-6 and TRBJ1-2; the D gene is possibly TRBD1 (6 bases). Trimming stripped 3 bases from V and 7 bases from J, with 10 bases between. The CDR3 loop spans 12 amino acids. Germline CDR1 is SGHDT and CDR2 is YYEEEE. This CDR3 reads CASSYPQGGYTF. CDR3 sequence (DNA): TGTGCCAGCAGCTACCCACAGGGTGGCTACACCTTC. Together with reference TRBV5-6 and TRBJ1-2, the CDR3 gives the full variable domain: DAGVTQSPTHLIKTRGQQVTLRCSPKSGHDTVSWYQQALGQGPQFIFQYYEEEERQRGNFPDRFSGHQFPNYSSELNVNALLLGDSALYLCASSYPQGGYTFGSGTRLTVV.

The chain uses TRBV19 and TRBJ2-7; TRBD2 aligns across 10 bases. This CDR3 spans 16 amino acids. The J segment lost 3 bases and the V segment lost 2 bases, leaving 7 bases of the junction unmatched. Germline CDR1 reads LNHDA; CDR2 reads SQIVND (reference sequence). CDR3 sequence reads: CASSISGTSDFYEQYF. In DNA, the CDR3 is TGTGCCAGTAGTATATCTGGGACTAGCGACTTCTACGAGCAGTACTTC.